These 7 T cell receptor beta chains share one sample of origin, sequenced in a study of cytomegalovirus exposure and HLA in healthy donors. PCR employed 60 Vbeta and 13 Jbeta primers. The repertoire was sequenced with immunoSEQ multiplex PCR; TCRdb's copy has only in-frame clones and lacks some. The table includes about 110,000 clones, roughly 73% detected once. Sequencing was done on a sample of PBMCs. The source is a man aged 25-40 years in good health and CMV-seronegative.

This clone is a singleton in its sample. V gene TRBV10-2 combines with J gene TRBJ2-1; a possible D gene is TRBD2 (6 bases). The V end was cut by 7 bases, the J end by 0 bases, with 25 bases between. The germline CDR1 and CDR2 sequences are WSHSY and SAAADI. The CDR3 is 19 amino acids. This chain's CDR3 is CASTPGARGGLSSYNEQFF. DNA of the CDR3: TGCGCCAGCACCCCCGGGGCAAGGGGAGGCCTTAGCTCCTACAATGAGCAGTTCTTC.

This clone has only a few counts. The chain recombines TRBV6-6 with TRBJ2-7; 10 bases line up with TRBD1. V shed 6 bases and J 4 bases; nucleotides not matched to a gene: 6. Germline-derived CDR1 and CDR2 are MNHNY and SVGAGI (reference sequence). The CDR3 consists of 14 residues. CDR3: CASSAGTGAYEQYF. CDR3 nucleotides: TGTGCCAGCAGCGCCGGGACAGGGGCTTACGAGCAGTACTTC.

CDR3 sequence: CASSPSVTDTQYF. DNA for the CDR3: TGTGCCAGCTCACCGTCCGTCACAGATACGCAGTATTTT. The rearrangement joins TRBV18 to TRBJ2-3, with no clear D. Looked up from germline, CDR1 is KGHSH and CDR2 is LQKENI. This CDR3 is built from 13 residues. The germline V and J ends were trimmed by 3 bases and 2 bases, with 6 bases remaining between them.

The chain uses TRBV9 and TRBJ2-7; no reliable D call. The CDR3 sequence is 15 residues long. CDR1 is SGDLS, CDR2 YYNGEE, per germline. With 3 bases removed from V and 2 bases from J, the gap between germline ends came to 15 bases. In DNA, the CDR3 is TGTGCCAGCAGCGGTGAAGCAGGCCAGGCCTACGAGCAGTACTTC. Translated: CASSGEAGQAYEQYF.

The sample holds a few counts of this clone. The chain recombines TRBV10-3 with TRBJ2-7; TRBD1 aligns across 10 bases. V trimming: 2 bases; J trimming: 2 bases; junction bases outside the gene matches: 0. The length of the CDR3 is 14 residues. From germline, CDR1 is ENHRY and CDR2 SYGVKD. For the CDR3, the DNA is TGTGCCATCAGTGAGGGACAGGGGGCCTACGAGCAGTACTTC. Translation: CAISEGQGAYEQYF.

V usage is TRBV6-4 and J usage is TRBJ2-7, with D perhaps assigned TRBD1 or TRBD2 (9 bases each). The CDR3 runs to 17 residues. Germline V gene sequence: CDR1 MRHNA, CDR2 SNTAGT. V lost 4 bases and J lost 5, with 24 bases in between. As DNA, the CDR3 is TGTGCCAGCAGTGGGGACAGGGTGGGACTAGCCGCGGACGAGCAGTACTTC. Its protein is CASSGDRVGLAADEQYF.

The V call is TRBV4-1, the J call TRBJ2-2, with 11 bases that match TRBD2. From germline, CDR1 is MGHRA and CDR2 YSYEKL. The CDR3 has 16 amino acids. After removal of 1 base from V and 6 bases from J, the junction contained 4 bases not matched to a gene. CDR3 nucleotide sequence: TGCGCCAGCAGCCAAGTAGCGGGGGGGACGGCCGGGGAGCTGTTTTTT. It yields the protein CASSQVAGGTAGELFF.